Listed here are 27 T cell receptor beta chains from one sample, sequenced in a study of T cell clones after liver transplantation. Assay: immunoSEQ multiplex PCR; the TCRdb copy retains only in-frame clones and omits some. The data show 68,000 or so clones, over 90% seen once. The source was CD4+ T cells from blood, collected less than 28 months after liver transplant. These receptors came from a human patient who received a liver transplant. Some of the T cells may derive from the graft donor.

CDR3 nucleotides: TGTGCCAGCAGCCAACCCGACCGGCCGGGCTACACCTTC. This codes for CASSQPDRPGYTF. The chain couples TRBV4-2 to TRBJ1-2; no definite D call. The V end was cut by 2 bases, the J end by 8 bases, with 12 bases between. The CDR3 has 13 amino acids. CDR1 is LGHNA, CDR2 YNFKEQ, per germline.

The rearrangement joins TRBV6-4 to TRBJ1-2; D possibly corresponds to TRBD1 (6 bases). Between the trimmed V and J ends, which lost 0 bases and 4 bases, there was a span of 12 bases. The CDR3 spans 15 residues. CDR1 and CDR2 from the germline V gene are MRHNA and SNTAGT. The CDR3 region is CASSDSAGAAYGYTF. The CDR3 coding sequence is TGTGCCAGCAGTGACTCCGCAGGGGCCGCCTATGGCTACACCTTC.

The rearrangement uses TRBV5-1 and TRBJ2-3, with TRBD2 matching 8 bases. CDR1 and CDR2 (germline): SGHRS, YFSETQ. This CDR3 has 14 amino acids. The J segment lost 5 bases and the V segment lost 6 bases, leaving 8 bases of the junction unmatched. The DNA of the CDR3 is TGCGCCAGCAAGAGCGGGAGCGGGGAAGATACGCAGTATTTT. Protein product: CASKSGSGEDTQYF.

This chain links TRBV27 with TRBJ1-5; D is ambiguous. The V end lost 1 base, the J end lost 3 bases, and 4 bases lay between the germline ends. Germline V gene lookup returns CDR1 MNHEY and CDR2 SMNVEV (reference sequence). The CDR3 spans 13 residues. CDR3 amino acids: CASSLYINQPQHF. For the CDR3, the DNA is TGTGCCAGCAGTTTATATATCAATCAGCCCCAGCATTTT.

This clone was recorded only once. J is TRBJ1-1 and V is TRBV11-3, with no clear D. Trimming removed 2 bases at V and 0 bases at J, with 4 bases between. The CDR3 extends over 13 amino acids. Germline lookup yields CDR1 SGHNT and CDR2 YENEEA. CDR3 sequence (DNA): TGTGCCAGCAGCTTAAGTATGAACACTGAAGCTTTCTTT. This codes for CASSLSMNTEAFF.

The gene calls are TRBV6-1 and TRBJ1-5; 9 bases map to TRBD1. Germline CDR1 reads MNHNS; CDR2 reads SASEGT. J was trimmed by 1 base and V by 7 bases; bases with no gene match: 5. CDR3 length equals 15 residues. CDR3 amino acids: CASNRDRVSNQPQHF. The CDR3 nucleotides read TGTGCCAGCAACCGGGACAGGGTAAGCAATCAGCCCCAGCATTTT.

As DNA, the CDR3 is TGTGCCAGCAGCGTAGCAGGGGTCGACACTGAAGCTTTCTTT. It specifies CASSVAGVDTEAFF. The rearrangement joins TRBV9 to TRBJ1-1; tentative D call: TRBD1 (6 bases). V lost 0 bases and J lost 3, with 9 bases in between. The CDR3 spans 14 residues. CDR1 and CDR2 from the germline V gene are SGDLS and YYNGEE.

This clone was seen only once. The rearrangement uses TRBV28 and TRBJ2-2; TRBD2 aligns across 10 bases. The germline gives CDR1 MDHEN, CDR2 SYDVKM. Unmatched junction bases numbered 7, after V lost 5 bases and J lost 7 bases. This CDR3 spans 15 amino acids. Written as DNA, the CDR3 is TGTGCCAGCAGTCCAGCGGGAGGGCTTAACGGGGAGCTGTTTTTT. It translates to CASSPAGGLNGELFF.

The rearrangement uses TRBV19 and TRBJ1-5; the D is unclear. The ends were cut back, 0 bases at V and 2 bases at J, with 17 bases in the middle. Germline CDR1 reads LNHDA; CDR2 reads SQIVND (reference sequence). The CDR3 length is 18 residues. CDR3 region: CASSIEGGSQWGNQPQHF. The CDR3 nucleotides read TGTGCCAGTAGTATAGAAGGCGGATCGCAATGGGGCAATCAGCCCCAGCATTTT.

The chain combines TRBV14 with TRBJ2-1; TRBD2 matches 16 bases. V shed 2 bases, J shed 0 bases, and the junction held 10 bases outside the gene matches. Germline lookup yields CDR1 SGHDN and CDR2 FVKESK. The CDR3 is made up of 21 amino acids. The CDR3 bases are TGTGCCAGCAGCCAACTCCCCCCCGGGACTAGCGGGAGGGGCTCCTACAATGAGCAGTTCTTC. Amino acid sequence: CASSQLPPGTSGRGSYNEQFF.

This rearrangement joins TRBV2 to TRBJ2-2; D might be TRBD1 or TRBD2, each matching 6 bases. There are 16 residues in the CDR3. Per the germline V gene, CDR1 is SNHLY and CDR2 is FYNNEI. Trimming took 2 bases from V and 7 from J, leaving 17 bases between them. In nucleotides, the CDR3 is TGTGCCAGCAGTGAAAGGGGGGCGCGCTTGGGCGGGGAGCTGTTTTTT. The encoded protein is CASSERGARLGGELFF.

This sequence joins TRBV4-3 and TRBJ2-3; D remains unclear. V lost 0 bases to trimming and J lost 0 bases, with 7 bases between them. CDR1 LGHNA and CDR2 YSLEER come from the germline V gene. The CDR3 consists of 15 residues. The CDR3 DNA follows: TGCGCCAGCAGCCAAGATAGGAGTAGCACAGATACGCAGTATTTT. Its translation: CASSQDRSSTDTQYF.

V gene TRBV5-1 combines with J gene TRBJ2-2; possibly TRBD1 for D (5 bases). Between the trimmed V and J ends, which lost 4 bases and 7 bases, there was a span of 11 bases. Germline CDR1 and CDR2: SGHRS and YFSETQ. The CDR3 sequence is 13 residues long. CDR3: CASSLQGHGELFF. The CDR3 coding sequence is TGCGCCAGCAGCCTCCAGGGTCACGGGGAGCTGTTTTTT.

The chain uses TRBV11-2 and TRBJ2-7; D might be TRBD2 (6 bases). CDR1 and CDR2 from the germline V gene are SGHAT and FQNNGV. CDR3 size: 14 residues. Trimming stripped 6 bases from V and 6 bases from J, with 18 bases between. For the CDR3, the DNA is TGTGCCAGCAGGGTCTGGGGGGATGGTGGCGAGCAGTACTTC. Encoded protein: CASRVWGDGGEQYF.

The J gene is TRBJ1-2, the V gene TRBV19, with unresolved D. Germline-derived CDR1 and CDR2 are LNHDA and SQIVND (reference sequence). This CDR3 contains 14 residues. V lost 1 base, J lost 4 bases, and 10 bases lay in between. For the CDR3, the DNA is TGTGCCAGTAGTATAGGCCGGGCTGGCTATGGCTACACCTTC. It translates to CASSIGRAGYGYTF.

The chain combines TRBV7-9 with TRBJ1-1; 12 nucleotides line up with TRBD1. Germline CDR1 is SEHNR and CDR2 is FQNEAQ (reference sequence). The CDR3 has 17 amino acids. J gave up 4 bases and V 5 bases, and 11 bases lay outside the gene matches. The CDR3 region is CASSARDRGPSITEAFF. CDR3 coding DNA: TGTGCCAGCAGCGCCCGGGACAGGGGGCCCTCGATCACTGAAGCTTTCTTT.

The rearrangement uses TRBV18 and TRBJ1-3; 9 bases map to TRBD1. CDR3 length: 16 residues. The germline V gene encodes CDR1 KGHSH and CDR2 LQKENI. With 3 bases clipped from V and 6 bases from J, the junction kept 9 bases outside the gene matches. CDR3 in DNA: TGTGCCAGCTCACCCCTAACCGGGACAGGGCCAAACACCATATATTTT. Its translation is CASSPLTGTGPNTIYF.

This clone was seen a single time. The chain employs TRBV7-9 and TRBJ1-1; tentative D call: TRBD1 (6 bases). Germline CDR1 is SEHNR and CDR2 is FQNEAQ (reference sequence). Trimming removed 1 base from V and 6 bases from J, with 15 bases in between. The length of the CDR3 is 15 residues. The CDR3: CASSLVGRGFSEAFF. The CDR3 DNA reads TGTGCCAGCAGCTTAGTGGGCAGGGGCTTCTCTGAAGCTTTCTTT.

This sequence joins TRBV7-6 and TRBJ1-1, with TRBD1 identical over 7 bases. Germline CDR1 is SGHVS and CDR2 is FNYEAQ. V lost 5 bases to trimming and J lost 2 bases; unmatched junction nucleotides: 5. CDR3 length equals 14 residues. CDR3 protein: CASSPRTGNTEAFF. In DNA form, the CDR3 reads TGTGCCAGCAGCCCTAGGACAGGTAACACTGAAGCTTTCTTT. Supplemented by reference TRBV7-6 and TRBJ1-1, the full variable domain reads GAGVSQSPRYKVTKRGQDVALRCDPISGHVSLYWYRQALGQGPEFLTYFNYEAQQDKSGLPNDRFSAERPEGSISTLTIQRTEQRDSAMYRCASSPRTGNTEAFFGQGTRLTVV.

The chain links TRBV5-1 to TRBJ2-3; 11 bases align to TRBD1. Per the germline V gene, CDR1 is SGHRS and CDR2 is YFSETQ. V shed 3 bases and J 1 base; nucleotides not matched to a gene: 10. The CDR3 totals 18 residues. The CDR3 spells CASSSQPPGQGGTDTQYF. For the CDR3, the DNA is TGCGCCAGCAGCTCGCAACCCCCGGGACAGGGGGGCACAGATACGCAGTATTTT. Full variable domain (rest looked up from reference TRBV5-1 and TRBJ2-3): KAGVTQTPRYLIKTRGQQVTLSCSPISGHRSVSWYQQTPGQGLQFLFEYFSETQRNKGNFPGRFSGRQFSNSRSEMNVSTLELGDSALYLCASSSQPPGQGGTDTQYFGPGTRLTVL.

This clone was seen a single time. The chain is built from TRBV2 and TRBJ2-4, with D unresolved. This CDR3 is 15 amino acids long. V lost 5 bases and J 2 bases, leaving 13 bases between the germline ends. The germline V gene has CDR1 SNHLY and CDR2 FYNNEI. CDR3 sequence: CASSSRTTSKNIQYF. The DNA for the CDR3 is TGTGCCAGCAGTTCTCGAACTACCTCCAAAAACATTCAGTACTTC.

The chain carries TRBV7-2 and TRBJ2-2; 11 nucleotides align to TRBD2. Germline trimming cut 5 bases from V and 4 bases from J; bases unmatched to any gene: 6. This CDR3 contains 16 residues. Germline V lookup: CDR1 SGHTA, CDR2 FQGNSA. In DNA form, the CDR3 reads TGTGCCAGCAGCCCAATGGGGACTAGCGGCACCGGGGAGCTGTTTTTT. Encoded protein: CASSPMGTSGTGELFF.

This sequence joins TRBV7-3 and TRBJ2-3; D might be TRBD1 or TRBD2, each matching 6 bases. Germline V gene sequence: CDR1 SGHTA, CDR2 FQGTGA. The CDR3 contains 13 residues. The V end was cut by 5 bases, the J end by 1 base, with 7 bases between. In DNA, the CDR3 is TGTGCCAGCAGCCGGGGGCGCACAGATACGCAGTATTTT. It is translated as CASSRGRTDTQYF.

This rearrangement joins TRBV27 to TRBJ2-7; TRBD1 aligns across 8 bases. The length of the CDR3 is 14 residues. V shed 4 bases, J shed 2 bases, and the junction held 4 bases outside the gene matches. Germline CDR1 is MNHEY and CDR2 is SMNVEV (reference sequence). As DNA, the CDR3 is TGTGCCAGCAGTTCGCGACAGGGGCCCTACGAGCAGTACTTC. Amino acid sequence: CASSSRQGPYEQYF.

The rearrangement links TRBV2 to TRBJ1-2; D is possibly TRBD1 (6 bases). The CDR3 sequence is 13 residues long. V was shortened by 6 bases and J by 6 bases, with 14 bases between the two germline ends. Germline CDR1 is SNHLY and CDR2 is FYNNEI. In DNA form, the CDR3 reads TGTGCCAGCAGCGCACAGGGTCTTAATGGCTACACCTTC. It is translated as CASSAQGLNGYTF.

A single count supports this clone. The CDR3 DNA sequence: TGTGCCAGCAGTGAAACAGGTTACAATGAGCAGTTCTTC. Protein sequence: CASSETGYNEQFF. The rearrangement links TRBV2 to TRBJ2-1, with D perhaps TRBD1 (5 bases). Between the trimmed V and J ends, which lost 2 bases and 4 bases, there was a span of 6 bases. This CDR3 is built from 13 residues. Germline-derived CDR1 and CDR2 are SNHLY and FYNNEI.

This clone appeared once. The chain couples TRBV29-1 to TRBJ2-1; D call uncertain. V was shortened by 5 bases and J by 5 bases, with 7 bases between the two germline ends. Germline CDR1 and CDR2: SQVTM and ANQGSEA. This CDR3 is 11 amino acids long. The CDR3 protein is CSVRTNNEQFF. As DNA, the CDR3 is TGCAGCGTTCGTACCAACAATGAGCAGTTCTTC.